Shown below are 21 T cell receptor beta chains from a single sample sequenced in a study of T-cell reconstitution after alpha-beta-depleted transplantation in children (dated by TCRdb to the mid-2010s). What the treatment or condition label conveys for this sample: allogeneic hematopoietic cell transplantation with graft depleted of TCRalphabeta T cells and CD19 B cells. The method was PCR. Sequenced on an Illumina HiSeq 2500. TCR library preparation used molecular barcoding, with unique molecular identifiers applied to normalize quantification of the TCRbeta repertoire. TCRdb applied fastp at Q25 and MiXCR to the public reads, then kept only in-frame beta chains. Rows are unified per CDR3 protein, each entry keeping the most common DNA and genes. The sample records around 700,000 distinct CDR3 sequences, around 13% of which are singletons. The ten most abundant clones make up around 0.76% of the sample.

Sequenced material: PBMCs, taken before TCRalphabeta/CD19-depleted stem cell transplant. The receptor set was obtained from a girl under 10 years old with congenital amegakaryocytic thrombocytopenia, due to receive a stem cell transplant.

There are a few counts of this clonotype. This chain connects TRBV5-1 to TRBJ1-5, with D unclear. Trimming took 0 bases from V and 7 from J, leaving 11 bases between them. Germline loops: CDR1 SGHRS, CDR2 YFSETQ. CDR3 length equals 14 residues. The CDR3 sequence is CASSLAGSSQPQHF. The CDR3, as DNA: TGCGCCAGCAGCTTGGCCGGCAGCAGCCAGCCCCAGCATTTT.

As to this clonotype: Since a much larger clone is just one base distant, this may be a read error. This rearrangement joins TRBV4-1 to TRBJ2-7, with TRBD2 matching 8 bases. The germline gives CDR1 MGHRA, CDR2 YSYEKL. This CDR3 has 17 amino acids. The CDR3 bases are TGCACCAGCAGCCAATTTGGGACTAGTCCCCTTTCGTACGAGCAGTACTTC. Translation gives CTSSQFGTSPLSYEQYF.

This clonotype was detected once. This chain uses TRBV19 with TRBJ2-2; TRBD1 agrees at 10 bases. After removal of 6 bases from V and 4 bases from J, the junction contained 2 bases not matched to a gene. There are 14 residues in the CDR3. Germline V lookup: CDR1 LNHDA, CDR2 SQIVND (reference sequence). The CDR3 region is CASRRQGATGELFF. In DNA, the CDR3 is TGTGCCAGTAGGCGACAGGGGGCCACCGGGGAGCTGTTTTTT.

The chain links TRBV3-1 to TRBJ2-7; weak D call: TRBD1 (6 bases). Germline CDR1 LGHDT, CDR2 YNNKEL (reference sequence). V gave up 4 bases and J gave up 2 bases, with 12 bases separating them. This CDR3 contains 14 residues. CDR3 residues: CASSPGHITYEQYF. Here the CDR3 DNA reads TGTGCCAGCAGCCCGGGACACATTACCTACGAGCAGTACTTC.

The chain carries TRBV20-1 and TRBJ2-7; 9 bases fit TRBD2. CDR3 length: 15 residues. V was clipped by 1 base and J by 3 bases; unmatched bases: 7. Germline CDR1 reads DFQATT; CDR2 reads SNEGSKA (reference sequence). CDR3: CSARGPGTSFYEQYF. The CDR3 region has the DNA TGCAGTGCTAGAGGTCCCGGGACTAGCTTCTACGAGCAGTACTTC.

The V call is TRBV4-1, the J call TRBJ1-5; D perhaps matches TRBD1 (5 bases). Germline V gene data show CDR1 as MGHRA and CDR2 as YSYEKL. The CDR3 totals 15 residues. V lost 1 base, J lost 4 bases, and 11 bases lay in between. The CDR3 nucleotides are TGCGCCAGCAGCCAAGGACAGTCCCGTAATCAGCCCCAGCATTTT. It specifies CASSQGQSRNQPQHF.

This clonotype was recorded many times. The chain carries TRBV6-2 or TRBV6-3 and TRBJ2-1; 14 bases agree with TRBD2. The CDR3 length is 22 residues. The V and J ends lost 5 bases and 1 base, in that order; junction bases with no gene match: 19. Germline V gene data show CDR1 as MNHEY and CDR2 as SVGEGT. This CDR3 reads CASSRDRPWGLAGDLSYNEQFF. CDR3 DNA: TGTGCCAGCAGTAGAGACAGGCCTTGGGGACTAGCGGGAGATCTTTCCTACAATGAGCAGTTCTTC.

The table lists this clonotype with a few counts. The chain carries TRBV20-1 and TRBJ2-1; 10 bases are shared with TRBD2. The J segment lost 5 bases and the V segment lost 6 bases, leaving 13 bases of the junction unmatched. The CDR3 sequence is 16 residues long. The V gene's germline CDR1 is DFQATT and CDR2 SNEGSKA (reference sequence). Here the CDR3 DNA reads TGCAGTGCCCAAACAAGGGGACTAGCGCGACACAATGAGCAGTTCTTC. Amino acid sequence: CSAQTRGLARHNEQFF.

On this clonotype itself: The junction departs from the called germline gene at one end, perhaps through a read error. The chain joins TRBV28 to TRBJ2-5, with a weak D call TRBD2 (5 bases). Germline CDR1 and CDR2: MDHEN and SYDVKM. There are 12 residues in the CDR3. The CDR3 coding sequence is TGTGCCAGCAGCTATAACTGGGAGACCCACTACTTC. Its translation: CASSYNWETHYF.

At least ten counts were recorded for this clonotype. This sequence joins TRBV7-2 and TRBJ2-1, with 7 bases fitting TRBD2. Germline V gene sequence: CDR1 SGHTA, CDR2 FQGNSA. Germline trimming cut 3 bases from V and 0 bases from J; bases unmatched to any gene: 8. This CDR3 is 17 amino acids long. The CDR3 reads CASSFDSASGSYNEQFF. DNA of the CDR3: TGTGCCAGCAGCTTCGACAGTGCTAGCGGCTCCTACAATGAGCAGTTCTTC. The complete variable domain, with remaining parts taken from reference TRBV7-2 and TRBJ2-1, reads GAGVSQSPSNKVTEKGKDVELRCDPISGHTALYWYRQSLGQGLEFLIYFQGNSAPDKSGLPSDRFSAERTGGSVSTLTIQRTQQEDSAVYLCASSFDSASGSYNEQFFGPGTRLTVL.

This clonotype has a count of ten or more. V gene TRBV7-9 combines with J gene TRBJ2-3; perhaps TRBD2 as D (5 bases). V lost 6 bases and J lost 5, with 18 bases in between. Germline V gives CDR1 SEHNR, CDR2 FQNEAQ (reference sequence). The CDR3 sequence is 15 residues long. CDR3 coding DNA: TGTGCCAGCAGGGATCGGGGATATGGTGGAGATACGCAGTATTTT. Protein sequence: CASRDRGYGGDTQYF.

This clonotype was seen repeatedly, ten times or more. V and J are TRBV15 and TRBJ1-1; TRBD1 agrees at 7 bases. Germline assignment: CDR1 LNHNV and CDR2 YYDKDF (reference sequence). The CDR3 has 14 residues. The V and J ends lost 8 bases and 7 bases, in that order; junction bases with no gene match: 13. The CDR3: CATSPARRTGEAFF. CDR3 DNA sequence: TGTGCCACCTCACCTGCAAGGCGGACAGGTGAAGCTTTCTTT.

This chain connects TRBV20-1 to TRBJ2-3, with TRBD2 identical over 9 bases. J lost 3 bases, V lost 2 bases, and 9 bases had no gene match. The CDR3 consists of 16 residues. In germline, CDR1 is DFQATT, CDR2 SNEGSKA (reference sequence). The CDR3 is CSARFASGMGTDTQYF. The CDR3 DNA reads as TGCAGTGCTAGATTTGCTAGCGGGATGGGTACAGATACGCAGTATTTT.

There are many counts of this clonotype. This chain joins TRBV12-3 or TRBV12-4 and TRBJ2-7, with no clear D. Between the trimmed V and J ends, which lost 11 bases and 0 bases, there was a span of 11 bases. The length of the CDR3 is 12 residues. CDR3 sequence (DNA): TGTGCCCTCGGGCCACTCTCCTACGAGCAGTACTTC. It is translated as CALGPLSYEQYF.

In this sample, this clonotype turned up many times. The chain combines TRBV12-3 or TRBV12-4 with TRBJ1-2; D gene ambiguous. The CDR3 runs to 14 residues. V shed 6 bases and J shed 7 bases, with 18 bases lying between them. The CDR3 bases are TGTGCCAGCAGAGAGGACTGGGGAAGTGTTGGCTACACCTTC. It is translated as CASREDWGSVGYTF.

This clonotype showed up just a few times. This sequence joins TRBV15 and TRBJ2-1; tentatively, D is TRBD2 (5 bases). The CDR3 spans 16 residues. Trimming removed 0 bases at V and 9 bases at J, with 18 bases between. Germline loops: CDR1 LNHNV, CDR2 YYDKDF (reference sequence). CDR3 sequence (DNA): TGTGCCACCAGCAGAGAACGGGGAGCCCCGGGGAGTGAGCAGTTCTTC. Amino acid sequence: CATSRERGAPGSEQFF.

This clonotype was seen at least ten times. The chain joins TRBV5-1 to TRBJ2-7; a weak D match, TRBD1 (5 bases). This CDR3 contains 14 residues. Trimming took 0 bases from V and 4 from J, leaving 11 bases between them. Looked up from germline, CDR1 is SGHRS and CDR2 is YFSETQ. In nucleotides, the CDR3 is TGCGCCAGCAGCTTGGACAGGTCAACGTACGAGCAGTACTTC. This gives the protein CASSLDRSTYEQYF. The full variable domain, rest sourced from reference TRBV5-1 and TRBJ2-7, is KAGVTQTPRYLIKTRGQQVTLSCSPISGHRSVSWYQQTPGQGLQFLFEYFSETQRNKGNFPGRFSGRQFSNSRSEMNVSTLELGDSALYLCASSLDRSTYEQYFGPGTRLTVT.

In this sample, this clonotype turned up many times. This chain joins TRBV12-3 or TRBV12-4 and TRBJ1-1, with D possibly being TRBD1 (5 bases). The V end lost 7 bases, the J end lost 7 bases, and 10 bases lay between the germline ends. The CDR3 loop spans 11 amino acids. The CDR3 region is CASKGRVEAFF. In DNA, the CDR3 is TGTGCCAGCAAGGGACGGGTTGAAGCTTTCTTT.

Only a few counts were recorded for this clonotype. The chain recombines TRBV20-1 with TRBJ2-7; D gene uncertain. V was cut by 1 base and J by 3 bases, with 19 bases left in between. CDR1 DFQATT and CDR2 SNEGSKA come from the germline V gene (reference sequence). This CDR3 spans 16 amino acids. CDR3 DNA: TGCAGTGCTAGAGGCTTGTCGGACGGCCACCTCTACGAGCAGTACTTC. Protein sequence: CSARGLSDGHLYEQYF.

This clonotype was observed at least ten times. CDR3 sequence reads: CASSPGRFSGANVLTF. CDR3 nucleotides: TGTGCCAGCAGTCCCGGTCGGTTCTCTGGGGCCAACGTCCTGACTTTC. The J gene is TRBJ2-6, the V gene TRBV27; D is uncertain. The CDR3 extends over 16 amino acids. V gave up 5 bases and J gave up 0 bases, with 11 bases separating them. The germline V gene has CDR1 MNHEY and CDR2 SMNVEV (reference sequence).

This clonotype was detected many times. This chain joins TRBV20-1 and TRBJ2-1, with 11 bases identical to TRBD2. Germline V gives CDR1 DFQATT, CDR2 SNEGSKA (reference sequence). V lost 6 bases, J lost 5 bases, and 6 bases stayed unmatched. CDR3 length: 14 residues. This CDR3 reads CSAPRLAGHNEQFF. The CDR3 DNA is TGCAGTGCCCCCCGACTAGCGGGACACAATGAGCAGTTCTTC.